The 13 T cell receptor beta chains reported below all come from one sample, sequenced in a study of Ad26.COV2.S vaccination and SARS-CoV-2 variants. The method was immunoSEQ multiplex PCR; TCRdb's version includes in-frame clones alone and lacks a portion of them. The data show 300,000 to 500,000 clones, roughly nine tenths seen once. Indicated treatment: some 20 received Ad26.COV2.S at low or high dose, single or two shots; roughly five received placebo; per-sample allocation not given. The samples date from day 63 after the first vaccine or placebo injection. Material: peripheral blood, obtained in a trial of Ad26.COV2.S vaccine versus placebo. The receptors here all came from a person between 18 and 65 years old who received the Ad26.COV2.S COVID-19 vaccine or a placebo.

The V gene is TRBV6-1, the J gene TRBJ1-5, with no clear D. CDR1 is MNHNS, CDR2 SASEGT, per germline. V was trimmed by 2 bases and J by 3 bases, leaving 5 bases between them. The CDR3 consists of 13 residues. The CDR3 sequence is CASSESANQPQHF. The CDR3 DNA is TGTGCCAGCAGTGAAAGTGCCAATCAGCCCCAGCATTTT.

This clone was observed a single time. The V call is TRBV7-2, the J call TRBJ1-1, with 7 bases that match TRBD1. In germline, CDR1 is SGHTA, CDR2 FQGNSA. The ends lost 5 bases at V and 5 bases at J; junction bases unmatched: 23. The CDR3 spans 19 residues. The DNA for the CDR3 is TGTGCCAGCAGCCAGGGGGTCAACAGCGGAAGGCATAGGAAGACTGAAGCTTTCTTT. Translated, it gives CASSQGVNSGRHRKTEAFF. Drawing the rest from reference TRBV7-2 and TRBJ1-1, the complete variable domain is GAGVSQSPSNKVTEKGKDVELRCDPISGHTALYWYRQSLGQGLEFLIYFQGNSAPDKSGLPSDRFSAERTGGSVSTLTIQRTQQEDSAVYLCASSQGVNSGRHRKTEAFFGQGTRLTVV.

This clone was recorded a few times. This sequence joins TRBV10-3 and TRBJ1-2; no reliable D call. CDR1 and CDR2 (germline): ENHRY, SYGVKD. The CDR3 extends over 12 amino acids. V was trimmed by 8 bases and J by 4 bases, leaving 11 bases between them. CDR3 nucleotides: TGTGCCATCTTTTCGGAAAGCTATGGCTACACCTTC. Translating gives CAIFSESYGYTF.

This clone appeared once. V usage is TRBV5-6 and J usage is TRBJ2-7, with TRBD1 matching over 10 bases. Germline trimming cut 5 bases from V and 5 bases from J; bases unmatched to any gene: 1. This CDR3 comprises 12 residues. In germline, CDR1 is SGHDT, CDR2 YYEEEE. The CDR3: CASRTGGHEQYF. DNA of the CDR3: TGTGCCAGCAGGACAGGGGGCCACGAGCAGTACTTC.

CDR3 in DNA: TGCAGTGCTAGTTCCAGCCTAATGGATAATTCACCCCTCCACTTT. It translates to CSASSSLMDNSPLHF. The V call is TRBV20-1, the J call TRBJ1-6; D not resolved. Germline V gene sequence: CDR1 DFQATT, CDR2 SNEGSKA (reference sequence). The CDR3 extends over 15 amino acids. The V end lost 3 bases, the J end lost 5 bases, and 14 bases lay between the germline ends.

This chain uses TRBV3-1 (or the pseudogene TRBV3-2) with TRBJ2-1, with D perhaps TRBD1 (6 bases). Looked up from germline, CDR1 is LGHDT and CDR2 is YNNKEL (reference sequence). This CDR3 region has 18 residues. Trimming stripped 0 bases from V and 0 bases from J, with 15 bases between. The CDR3 loop is CASSQDPQGRSSYNEQFF. The CDR3 coding sequence is TGTGCCAGCAGCCAAGATCCCCAGGGGCGCTCCTCCTACAATGAGCAGTTCTTC.

The V gene is TRBV5-3, the J gene TRBJ2-6; 7 bases line up with TRBD1. TRBV5-3 is placed among ORFs of uncertain function. This CDR3 is 15 amino acids long. The ends lost 4 bases at V and 4 bases at J; junction bases unmatched: 5. The CDR3, as DNA: TGTGCCAGAAGCATAGGGGGCTCCGGGGCCAACGTCCTGACTTTC. Its protein product is CARSIGGSGANVLTF.

The V call is TRBV4-1, the J call TRBJ2-7; 8 nucleotides line up with TRBD1. The trim removed 1 base at V and 4 bases at J, leaving 6 bases unmatched. The CDR3 totals 15 residues. In germline, CDR1 is MGHRA, CDR2 YSYEKL. CDR3 DNA: TGCGCCAGCAGCCAAGGAGGGGACAGGTTATACGAGCAGTACTTC. Translation: CASSQGGDRLYEQYF.

The chain links TRBV5-6 to TRBJ2-1; 12 bases fit TRBD2. The CDR3 runs 12 residues. Germline V gene sequence: CDR1 SGHDT, CDR2 YYEEEE. Trimming removed 4 bases from V and 12 bases from J; junction bases left unmatched: 2. CDR3 amino acids: CASSMTSGGQFF. Here the CDR3 DNA reads TGTGCCAGCAGCATGACTAGCGGGGGGCAGTTCTTC.

The CDR3 DNA reads TGTGCCAGTAGACTAGCGGGGACAGAGACCCAGTACTTC. Residues: CASRLAGTETQYF. The rearrangement links TRBV19 to TRBJ2-5; TRBD2 agrees at 10 bases. CDR1 and CDR2 from the germline V gene are LNHDA and SQIVND (reference sequence). CDR3 length: 13 amino acids. The V segment lost 6 bases and the J segment 4 bases; nucleotides outside the gene matches: 2.

This chain joins TRBV7-2 and TRBJ2-5, with unresolved D. The length of the CDR3 is 14 residues. Per the germline V gene, CDR1 is SGHTA and CDR2 is FQGNSA. Trimming stripped 1 base from V and 2 bases from J, with 8 bases between. The CDR3 DNA is TGTGCCAGCAGCTTAGTGGCAAGTCAAGAGACCCAGTACTTC. Translating it yields CASSLVASQETQYF.

The genes are TRBV4-3 and TRBJ1-1; tentatively, D is TRBD1 (5 bases). The CDR3 covers 16 residues. V dropped 0 bases and J dropped 1 base, with 12 bases sitting between them. The germline gives CDR1 LGHNA, CDR2 YSLEER. CDR3 in DNA: TGCGCCAGCAGCCAAGATCGCGGGGCTTGGAACACTGAAGCTTTCTTT. Its translation: CASSQDRGAWNTEAFF.

The chain uses TRBV7-9 and TRBJ2-3; D perhaps matches TRBD2 (5 bases). The V end lost 4 bases, the J end lost 0 bases, and 8 bases lay between the germline ends. Germline CDR1 SEHNR, CDR2 FQNEAQ (reference sequence). This CDR3 has 14 residues. The CDR3 DNA follows: TGTGCCAGCAGCTATGAGCGGAGCACAGATACGCAGTATTTT. The encoded protein is CASSYERSTDTQYF.